Shown below are 18 T cell receptor beta chains from a single sample sequenced in a study of long-term antiretroviral therapy in people with HIV. The authors ran the immunoSEQ assay, v3.0, at survey level. Profiled with immunoSEQ multiplex PCR; TCRdb holds only in-frame clones, not every one. The sample yields around 24,000 clones, approximately 73% seen once. The sample consisted of unsorted PBMCs, taken 0.5 years after starting antiretroviral therapy. These receptors were taken from a woman aged 40 to 50 with HIV.

This chain uses TRBV7-2 with TRBJ2-2; D gene uncertain. Deletions cut 5 bases from V and 5 bases from J, with 12 bases between. This CDR3 comprises 14 residues. Germline V lookup: CDR1 SGHTA, CDR2 FQGNSA. Here the CDR3 DNA reads TGTGCCAGCAGCCTACTGGGCTTTACCGGGGAGCTGTTTTTT. It translates to CASSLLGFTGELFF.

The CDR3 protein is CASSLTQDHEQYF. CDR3 sequence (DNA): TGTGCCAGCAGCTTAACTCAGGACCACGAGCAGTACTTC. The chain links TRBV11-2 to TRBJ2-7; unclear D gene. The CDR3 covers 13 residues. V was cut by 2 bases and J by 5 bases, with 10 bases left in between. Germline CDR1 SGHAT, CDR2 FQNNGV.

V is TRBV7-8 and J is TRBJ1-5; 9 nucleotides match TRBD1. V was pared by 3 bases and J by 6 bases, with 9 bases of the junction left unmatched. CDR3 length equals 16 residues. Germline assignment: CDR1 SGHVS and CDR2 FQNEAQ. Here the CDR3 reads CASSLRDGTGFQPQHF. DNA of the CDR3: TGTGCCAGCAGCTTGAGAGACGGGACAGGGTTTCAGCCCCAGCATTTT.

The chain recombines TRBV7-2 with TRBJ2-6; no reliable D call. Germline values: CDR1 SGHTA, CDR2 FQGNSA. The CDR3 spans 18 residues. The V gene lost 1 base and the J gene lost 0 bases, with 13 bases spanning the gap. In DNA, the CDR3 is TGTGCCAGCAGCTTAGAGGTGCTTGGGTACTCTGGGGCCAACGTCCTGACTTTC. Residues: CASSLEVLGYSGANVLTF.

The chain is built from TRBV5-1 and TRBJ1-5; possible D gene TRBD1, 5 bases. The CDR3 covers 14 residues. The V and J ends lost 0 bases and 5 bases respectively, with 9 bases between them. CDR1 and CDR2 from the germline V gene are SGHRS and YFSETQ. CDR3: CASSLAGGDQPQHF. The CDR3 DNA is TGCGCCAGCAGCTTGGCCGGAGGGGATCAGCCCCAGCATTTT.

The genes are TRBV6-6 and TRBJ1-2, with 8 bases that match TRBD1. With V trimmed by 6 bases and J by 8 bases, 11 bases remained unmatched. CDR3 size: 14 residues. Germline values: CDR1 MNHNY, CDR2 SVGAGI (reference sequence). The CDR3 nucleotides are TGTGCCAGCAGGTGGTCAGGGGGCATGATCGGCTACACCTTC. Translated, it gives CASRWSGGMIGYTF.

This chain links TRBV7-2 with TRBJ2-7, with 8 bases lining up with TRBD2. Germline V gives CDR1 SGHTA, CDR2 FQGNSA. This CDR3 comprises 15 residues. The junction had 10 bases not matched to a gene; V was cut back by 5 bases and J by 4 bases. CDR3 amino acids: CASSPRGSGAYEQYF. As DNA, the CDR3 is TGTGCCAGCAGCCCCCGCGGTAGCGGGGCATACGAGCAGTACTTC.

V usage is TRBV2 and J usage is TRBJ2-1; D is unclear. This CDR3 is 14 amino acids long. Between the trimmed V and J ends, which lost 2 bases and 5 bases, there was a span of 10 bases. The germline CDR1 and CDR2 sequences are SNHLY and FYNNEI. As DNA, the CDR3 is TGTGCCAGCAGTGAATACCCTGGGGACAATGAGCAGTTCTTC. This sequence encodes CASSEYPGDNEQFF.

CDR3: CAKVPSRSCLKENTIYF. CDR3 bases: TGCGCCAAGGTCCCCTCTAGGAGCTGTCTTAAGGAAAACACCATATATTTT. The V and J genes are TRBV10-1 and TRBJ1-3, with D unclear. Trimming shortened V by 10 bases and J by 6 bases, and 28 bases separated the two germline ends. The CDR3 extends over 17 amino acids. The germline gives CDR1 WNHNN, CDR2 SYGVQD (reference sequence).

This clone was recorded only once. The rearrangement links TRBV5-6 to TRBJ1-5, with D tentatively TRBD1 (5 bases). The germline V and J ends were trimmed by 2 bases and 1 base, with 7 bases remaining between them. Germline assignment: CDR1 SGHDT and CDR2 YYEEEE. The CDR3 consists of 14 residues. In nucleotides, the CDR3 is TGTGCCAGCAGCTTCCGGGGCAGCAATCAGCCCCAGCATTTT. Amino acid sequence: CASSFRGSNQPQHF. The whole variable domain, filled in from reference TRBV5-6 and TRBJ1-5, reads DAGVTQSPTHLIKTRGQQVTLRCSPKSGHDTVSWYQQALGQGPQFIFQYYEEEERQRGNFPDRFSGHQFPNYSSELNVNALLLGDSALYLCASSFRGSNQPQHFGDGTRLSIL.

The chain joins TRBV11-2 to TRBJ2-1, with D hard to call. The CDR3 length is 14 residues. The germline V and J ends were trimmed by 3 bases and 0 bases, with 6 bases remaining between them. Germline values: CDR1 SGHAT, CDR2 FQNNGV. The CDR3 DNA follows: TGTGCCAGCAGCTTCAGGAGCTCCTACAATGAGCAGTTCTTC. Translated: CASSFRSSYNEQFF.

This chain links TRBV4-1 with TRBJ1-1, with D perhaps matching TRBD1 (6 bases). The CDR3 extends over 16 amino acids. The ends were cut back, 9 bases at V and 3 bases at J, with 23 bases in the middle. CDR1 is MGHRA, CDR2 YSYEKL, per germline. CDR3 sequence reads: CARKQREAGDDTEAFF. For the CDR3, the DNA is TGCGCCAGAAAACAACGGGAGGCAGGGGACGACACTGAAGCTTTCTTT.

The rearrangement links TRBV5-1 to TRBJ1-2; D perhaps matches TRBD1 (6 bases). This CDR3 is 14 amino acids long. V lost 4 bases and J 6 bases, leaving 16 bases between the germline ends. Germline V lookup: CDR1 SGHRS, CDR2 YFSETQ. The CDR3, as DNA: TGCGCCAGCAGCCGGGACACCTCCGGGCATGGCTACACCTTC. It translates to CASSRDTSGHGYTF.

V usage is TRBV4-3 and J usage is TRBJ2-3; D may be TRBD1 or TRBD2 (7 bases each). The ends were cut back, 3 bases at V and 1 base at J, with 20 bases in the middle. Germline CDR1 and CDR2: LGHNA and YSLEER. This CDR3 is built from 18 residues. The CDR3 nucleotides are TGCGCCAGCAGCCAGTCCTTCACAGGGGAGGGGGGCACAGATACGCAGTATTTT. It translates to CASSQSFTGEGGTDTQYF.

The genes are TRBV23-1 and TRBJ2-2; D not certain. TRBV23-1 is classed as an ORF, of uncertain function. The CDR3 has 11 residues. The V and J ends lost 6 bases and 6 bases respectively, with 5 bases between them. CDR3 loop: CASSPAGELFF. In DNA, the CDR3 is TGCGCCAGCAGCCCCGCCGGGGAGCTGTTTTTT.

The chain links TRBV28 to TRBJ1-1; D unclear. This CDR3 has 14 amino acids. Germline V gives CDR1 MDHEN, CDR2 SYDVKM. V lost 1 base and J 10 bases, leaving 16 bases between the germline ends. Written as DNA, the CDR3 is TGTGCCAGCAGTTTATATCAGCCCCCTTCACCAGCTTTCTTT. This gives the protein CASSLYQPPSPAFF.

This clone was observed a few times. V usage is TRBV4-1 and J usage is TRBJ2-2; D gene uncertain. Trimming cost V 6 bases and J 7 bases, with 9 bases left between them. CDR1 and CDR2 from the germline V gene are MGHRA and YSYEKL. The CDR3 contains 12 residues. DNA of the CDR3: TGCGCCAGCAGTCGGGTGATCGGGGAGCTGTTTTTT. Translating it yields CASSRVIGELFF.

The chain has TRBV5-1 and TRBJ2-1; 8 positions match TRBD1. The CDR3 sequence is 15 residues long. The J segment lost 6 bases and the V segment lost 1 base, leaving 6 bases of the junction unmatched. CDR1 and CDR2 (germline): SGHRS, YFSETQ. The CDR3 coding sequence is TGCGCCAGCAGCTTGCAGGGGGCTGATTTCAATGAGCAGTTCTTC. Translated, it gives CASSLQGADFNEQFF.